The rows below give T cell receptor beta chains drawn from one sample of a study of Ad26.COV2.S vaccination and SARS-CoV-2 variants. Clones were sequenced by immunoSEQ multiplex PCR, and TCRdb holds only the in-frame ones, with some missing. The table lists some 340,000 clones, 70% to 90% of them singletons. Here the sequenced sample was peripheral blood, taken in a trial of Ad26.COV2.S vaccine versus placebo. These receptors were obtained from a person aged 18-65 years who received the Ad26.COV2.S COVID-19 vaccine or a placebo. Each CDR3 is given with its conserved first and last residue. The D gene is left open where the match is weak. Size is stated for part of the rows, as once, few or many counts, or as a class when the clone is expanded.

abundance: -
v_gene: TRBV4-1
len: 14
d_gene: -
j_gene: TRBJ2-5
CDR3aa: CASSQVSPRETQYF
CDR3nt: TGCGCCAGCAGCCAAGTTAGTCCGCGGGAGACCCAGTACTTC

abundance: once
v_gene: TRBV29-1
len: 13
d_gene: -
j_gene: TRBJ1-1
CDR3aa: CSSGARMNTEAFF
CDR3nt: TGCAGCTCGGGGGCCCGGATGAACACTGAAGCTTTCTTT

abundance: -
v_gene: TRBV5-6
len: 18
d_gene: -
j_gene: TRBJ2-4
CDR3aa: CASSLGPRTVLAKNIQYF
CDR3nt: TGTGCCAGCAGCTTAGGACCCCGGACAGTCCTAGCCAAAAACATTCAGTACTTC

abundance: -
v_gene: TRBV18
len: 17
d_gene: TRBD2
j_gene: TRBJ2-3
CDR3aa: CASSPVYGGAGTDTQYF
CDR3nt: TGTGCCAGCTCACCTGTCTACGGGGGGGCCGGGACAGATACGCAGTATTTT

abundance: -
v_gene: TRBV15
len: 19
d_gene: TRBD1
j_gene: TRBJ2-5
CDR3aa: CATSKPDRGADSGVETQYF
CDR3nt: TGTGCCACCAGCAAACCGGACAGGGGGGCGGATAGCGGGGTTGAGACCCAGTACTTC

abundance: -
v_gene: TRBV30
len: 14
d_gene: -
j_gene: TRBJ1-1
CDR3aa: CAWSVLRRGTEAFF
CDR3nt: TGTGCCTGGAGTGTACTACGGAGGGGCACTGAAGCTTTCTTT

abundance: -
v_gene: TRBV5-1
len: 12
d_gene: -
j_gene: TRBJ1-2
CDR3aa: CASSPGQLGYTF
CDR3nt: TGCGCCAGCAGCCCCGGACAGTTGGGCTACACCTTC

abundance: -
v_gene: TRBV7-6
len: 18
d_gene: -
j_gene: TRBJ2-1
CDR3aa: CASSLLVPQQSSYNEQFF
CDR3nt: TGTGCCAGCAGCTTACTCGTACCACAGCAAAGCTCCTACAATGAGCAGTTCTTC

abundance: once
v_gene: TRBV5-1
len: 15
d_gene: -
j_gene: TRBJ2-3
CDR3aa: CASSLGSFGTDTQYF
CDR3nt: TGCGCCAGCAGCCTCGGGTCGTTCGGCACAGATACGCAGTATTTT

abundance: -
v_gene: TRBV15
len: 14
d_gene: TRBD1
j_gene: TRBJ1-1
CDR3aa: CATSREVTGFEAFF
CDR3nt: TGTGCCACCAGCAGAGAGGTGACAGGGTTTGAAGCTTTCTTT

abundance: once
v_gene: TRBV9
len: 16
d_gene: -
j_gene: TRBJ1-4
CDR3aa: CASSVGRQRANEKLFF
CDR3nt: TGTGCCAGCAGCGTCGGTCGACAGCGGGCTAATGAAAAACTGTTTTTT

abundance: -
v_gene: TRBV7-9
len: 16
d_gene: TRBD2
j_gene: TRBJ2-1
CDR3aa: CASSKLERGSYNEQFF
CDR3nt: TGTGCCAGCAGCAAACTCGAGCGGGGGTCTTACAATGAGCAGTTCTTC

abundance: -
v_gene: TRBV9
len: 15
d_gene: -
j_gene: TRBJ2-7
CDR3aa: CASSVSGSPSYEQYF
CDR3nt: TGTGCCAGCAGCGTATCGGGGAGCCCCTCATACGAGCAGTACTTC

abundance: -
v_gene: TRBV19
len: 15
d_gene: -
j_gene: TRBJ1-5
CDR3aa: CASSITAGYNQPQHF
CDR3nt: TGTGCCAGTAGTATAACGGCAGGGTACAATCAGCCCCAGCATTTT

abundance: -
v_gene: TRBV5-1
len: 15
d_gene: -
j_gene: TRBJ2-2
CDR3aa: CASSESRRNTGELFF
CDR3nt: TGCGCCAGCAGTGAGTCGAGGAGGAACACCGGGGAGCTGTTTTTT

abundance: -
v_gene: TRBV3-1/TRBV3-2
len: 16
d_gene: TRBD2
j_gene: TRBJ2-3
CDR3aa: CASSRSVGGSTDTQYF
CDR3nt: TGTGCCAGCAGCCGAAGCGTGGGGGGGAGCACAGATACGCAGTATTTT

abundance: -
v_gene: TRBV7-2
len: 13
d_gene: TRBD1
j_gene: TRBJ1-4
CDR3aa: CASSPRGGQKLFF
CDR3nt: TGTGCCAGCAGCCCCAGGGGGGGACAAAAACTGTTTTTT

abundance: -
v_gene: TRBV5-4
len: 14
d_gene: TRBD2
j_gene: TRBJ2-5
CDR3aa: CASSLAGGGETQYF
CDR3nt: TGTGCCAGCAGCTTGGCCGGGGGGGGAGAGACCCAGTACTTC

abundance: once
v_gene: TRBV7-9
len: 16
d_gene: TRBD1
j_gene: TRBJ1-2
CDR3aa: CASSLLDRAANYGYTF
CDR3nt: TGTGCCAGCAGCTTATTGGACAGGGCAGCCAACTATGGCTACACCTTC

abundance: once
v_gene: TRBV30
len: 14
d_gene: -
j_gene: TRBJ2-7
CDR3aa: CAWSGSQVTNEQYF
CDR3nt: TGTGCCTGGAGTGGTTCGCAGGTGACTAACGAGCAGTACTTC

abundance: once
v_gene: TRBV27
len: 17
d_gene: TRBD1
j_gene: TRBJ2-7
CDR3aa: CASSLSKFGQGVYEQYF
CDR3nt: TGTGCCAGCAGTTTATCGAAGTTCGGACAGGGGGTATACGAGCAGTACTTC

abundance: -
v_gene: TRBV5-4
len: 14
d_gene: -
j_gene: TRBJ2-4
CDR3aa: CASSLPREKNIQYF
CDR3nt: TGTGCCAGCAGCTTGCCTAGGGAGAAAAACATTCAGTACTTC

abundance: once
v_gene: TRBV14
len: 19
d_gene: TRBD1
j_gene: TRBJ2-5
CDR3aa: CASSPRFGTGDYPGETQYF
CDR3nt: TGTGCCAGCAGCCCTCGTTTCGGGACAGGGGATTATCCTGGGGAGACCCAGTACTTC

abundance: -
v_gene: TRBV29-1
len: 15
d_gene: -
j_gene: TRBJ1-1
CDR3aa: CSVEDRNRAVPEAFF
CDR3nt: TGCAGCGTTGAAGATAGGAACAGGGCGGTCCCTGAAGCTTTCTTT

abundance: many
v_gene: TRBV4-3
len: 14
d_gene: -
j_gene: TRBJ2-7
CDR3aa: CASSQSLEVYEQYF
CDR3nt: TGCGCCAGCAGCCAAAGTCTAGAGGTCTACGAGCAGTACTTC

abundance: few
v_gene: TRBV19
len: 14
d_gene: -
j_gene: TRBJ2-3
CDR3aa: CASRNGLFTDTQYF
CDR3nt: TGTGCCAGTAGGAACGGACTCTTCACAGATACGCAGTATTTT

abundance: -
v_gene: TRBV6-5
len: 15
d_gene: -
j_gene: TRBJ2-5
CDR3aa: CASGTRQASGKTQYF
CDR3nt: TGTGCCAGCGGGACGAGACAGGCCTCGGGAAAGACCCAGTACTTC

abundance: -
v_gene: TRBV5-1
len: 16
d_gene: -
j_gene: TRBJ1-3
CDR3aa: CASSLADGISGNTIYF
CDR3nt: TGCGCCAGCAGTTTGGCAGACGGAATCTCTGGAAACACCATATATTTT

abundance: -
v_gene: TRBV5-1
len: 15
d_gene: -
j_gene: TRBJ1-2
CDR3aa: CASSSTYRDLDGYTF
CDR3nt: TGCGCCAGCAGCTCCACTTACAGGGATCTTGATGGCTACACCTTC

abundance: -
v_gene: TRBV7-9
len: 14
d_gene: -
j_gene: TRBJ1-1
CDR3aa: CASSLLGVNTEAFF
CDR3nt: TGTGCCAGCAGCTTATTAGGGGTGAACACTGAAGCTTTCTTT

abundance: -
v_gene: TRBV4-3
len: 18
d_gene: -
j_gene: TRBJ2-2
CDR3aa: CASSQDHASTLGYGKLFF
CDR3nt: TGCGCCAGCAGCCAAGATCATGCTAGTACCTTGGGGTACGGGAAGCTGTTTTTT

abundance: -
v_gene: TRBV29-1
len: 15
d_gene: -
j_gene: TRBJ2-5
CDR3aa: CSVEGAGLVGGTQYF
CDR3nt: TGCAGCGTTGAAGGGGCAGGCTTGGTTGGGGGGACCCAGTACTTC

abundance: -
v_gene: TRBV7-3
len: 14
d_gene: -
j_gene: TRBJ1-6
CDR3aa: CASSPGRGSSPLHF
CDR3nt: TGTGCCAGCAGCCCCGGGAGGGGGAGTTCACCCCTCCACTTT

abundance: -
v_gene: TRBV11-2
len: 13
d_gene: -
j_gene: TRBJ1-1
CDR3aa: CASTPSGNTEAFF
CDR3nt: TGTGCCAGCACCCCGTCAGGGAACACTGAAGCTTTCTTT

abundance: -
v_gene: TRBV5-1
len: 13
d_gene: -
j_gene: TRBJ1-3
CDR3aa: CASSRGVGNTIYF
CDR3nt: TGCGCCAGCAGCAGGGGCGTTGGAAACACCATATATTTT

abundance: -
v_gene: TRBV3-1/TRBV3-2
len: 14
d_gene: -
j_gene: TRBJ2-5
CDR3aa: CASSPGPREETQYF
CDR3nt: TGTGCCAGCAGCCCGGGCCCTAGGGAAGAGACCCAGTACTTC

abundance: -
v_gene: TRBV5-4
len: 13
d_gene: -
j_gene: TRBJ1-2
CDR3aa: CASSLITRGGYTF
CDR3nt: TGTGCCAGCAGCTTGATAACCCGCGGGGGCTACACCTTC